The clone carrying this T cell receptor beta chain was picked up many times. The antigen is unknown. This sample is part of a study of Graves' ophthalmopathy and Graves' hyperthyroidism. Study-wide findings and caveats: Most expanded thyroid clonotypes above 0.001 frequency also appeared in blood.

The authors amplified TCR beta CDR3 regions, and they did so from RNA transcripts for repertoire sequencing. A first-round RT-PCR used HTBI primers, followed by a second-round multiplex PCR. TCRdb itself ran the multiplex PCR reads through MiXCR, one entry per CDR3 protein. The data hold around 1.1 million distinct CDR3 sequences, with 35% to 45% observed a single time. The diagnosis was founded upon clinical symptoms, serum thyroxine, TRAb, thyroid ultrasound and orbital computed tomography. Material: peripheral blood or thyroid tissue (not recorded which). The receptor was derived from an adult man with Graves' hyperthyroidism.

CDR3 nucleotides: TGTGCCAGCAGCTTAACAGGAGCGGGTCAAGCTGGGGCCAACGTCCTGACTTTC. Its translation is CASSLTGAGQAGANVLTF. The chain joins TRBV7-9 to TRBJ2-6; the D gene is possibly TRBD2 (6 bases). The CDR3 has 18 residues. Germline CDR1 SEHNR, CDR2 FQNEAQ (reference sequence). Trimming cost V 2 bases and J 2 bases, with 16 bases left between them.